The T cell receptor (beta chain) under discussion was sequenced for a study of blood T cell repertoires in COVID-19. Study-level background: Acute and convalescent COVID-19 specimens originated in the United States, Italy and Spain. PBMCs, B-cell-depleted T cells, or T cells provided the cDNA or gDNA that made up the material.

The CDR3 extends over 14 amino acids. Germline loops: CDR1 ENHRY, CDR2 SYGVKD. Trimming took 7 bases from V and 3 from J; bases not matched to a gene: 6. How the authors handled the data: Counts of nucleated cells, estimated from reference gene primer amplification, were obtained. The assay was immunoSEQ multiplex PCR, and TCRdb's table has in-frame clones only and misses some. Clone size and the V and J calls come from that table; the DNA yielded D and trimming. The profile shows around 70,000 clones, about 82% of them singletons. The clonotype was recovered from a woman aged 55-70 years with acute or convalescent COVID-19. The chain is built from TRBV10-3 and TRBJ2-3; 8 nucleotides agree with TRBD2. Source material: peripheral blood. CDR3 residues: CAIMRASGTDTQYF. The CDR3 DNA sequence: TGTGCCATCATGCGGGCTAGCGGGACAGATACGCAGTATTTT.